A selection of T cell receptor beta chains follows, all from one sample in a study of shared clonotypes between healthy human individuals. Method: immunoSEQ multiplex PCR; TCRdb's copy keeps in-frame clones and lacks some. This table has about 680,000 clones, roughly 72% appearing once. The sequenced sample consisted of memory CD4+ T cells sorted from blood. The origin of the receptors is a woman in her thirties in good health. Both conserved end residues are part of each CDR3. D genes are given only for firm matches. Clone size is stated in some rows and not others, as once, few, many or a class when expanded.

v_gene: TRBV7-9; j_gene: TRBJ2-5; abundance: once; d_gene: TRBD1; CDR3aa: CASSSPPPGTGRETQYF; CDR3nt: TGTGCCAGCAGCTCCCCCCCGCCCGGGACAGGGAGGGAGACCCAGTACTTC
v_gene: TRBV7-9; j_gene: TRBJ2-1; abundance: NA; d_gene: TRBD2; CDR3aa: CASSLGLPGGNEQFF; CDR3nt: TGTGCCAGCAGCCTTGGACTACCGGGGGGCAATGAGCAGTTCTTC
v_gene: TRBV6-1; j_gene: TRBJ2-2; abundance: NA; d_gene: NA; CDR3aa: CASSEAPTGRVNTGELFF; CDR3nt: TGTGCCAGCAGTGAAGCGCCGACAGGGAGGGTGAACACCGGGGAGCTGTTTTTT
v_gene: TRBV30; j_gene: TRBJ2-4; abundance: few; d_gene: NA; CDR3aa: CACKGIGRIQYF; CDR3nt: TGTGCCTGTAAGGGAATAGGACGCATTCAGTACTTC
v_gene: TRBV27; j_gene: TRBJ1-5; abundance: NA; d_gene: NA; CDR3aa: CASSLLYPDSLNQPQHF; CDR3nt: TGTGCCAGCAGTTTATTATATCCGGACAGCCTAAATCAGCCCCAGCATTTT
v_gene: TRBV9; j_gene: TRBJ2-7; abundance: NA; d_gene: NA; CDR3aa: CASSPRGGLSAGTYEQYF; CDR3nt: TGTGCCAGCAGCCCTCGAGGTGGTCTCAGCGCAGGTACCTACGAGCAGTACTTC
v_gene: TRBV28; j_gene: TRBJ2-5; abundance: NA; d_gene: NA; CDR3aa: CASSLLWERKTQYF; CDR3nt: TGTGCCAGCAGTTTATTGTGGGAACGAAAGACCCAGTACTTC
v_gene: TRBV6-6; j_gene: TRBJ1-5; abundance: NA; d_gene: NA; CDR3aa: CASGTDFYNQPQHF; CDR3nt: TGTGCCAGCGGCACAGACTTCTACAATCAGCCCCAGCATTTT
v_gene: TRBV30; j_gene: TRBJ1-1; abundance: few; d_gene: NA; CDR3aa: CAWSVGPLTGAFF; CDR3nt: TGTGCCTGGAGTGTTGGACCCCTCACGGGAGCTTTCTTT
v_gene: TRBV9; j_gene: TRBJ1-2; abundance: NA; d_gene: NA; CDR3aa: CASSVDKRGDGSYGYTF; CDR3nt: TGTGCCAGCAGCGTAGATAAGAGGGGGGATGGGAGCTATGGCTACACCTTC
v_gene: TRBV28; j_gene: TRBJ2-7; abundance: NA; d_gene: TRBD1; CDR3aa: CASSSGTESSYEQYF; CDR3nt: TGTGCCAGCAGTTCTGGGACAGAGAGCTCCTACGAGCAGTACTTC
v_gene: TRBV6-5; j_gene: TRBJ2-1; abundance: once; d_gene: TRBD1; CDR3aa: CASSAHGTGVNEQFF; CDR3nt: TGTGCCAGCAGCGCCCATGGGACAGGGGTCAATGAGCAGTTCTTC
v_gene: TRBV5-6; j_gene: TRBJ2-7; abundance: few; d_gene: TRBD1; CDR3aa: CASGRQGMDEQYF; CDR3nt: TGTGCCAGCGGAAGACAGGGAATGGACGAGCAGTACTTC
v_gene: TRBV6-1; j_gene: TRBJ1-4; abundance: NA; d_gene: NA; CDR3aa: CASSDGHGDEKLFF; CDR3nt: TGTGCCAGCAGTGACGGACATGGGGATGAAAAACTGTTTTTT
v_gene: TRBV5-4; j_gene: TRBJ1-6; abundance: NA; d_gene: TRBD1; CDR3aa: CASSNDRVNSPLHF; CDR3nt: TGTGCCAGCAGCAACGACAGGGTGAATTCACCCCTCCACTTT
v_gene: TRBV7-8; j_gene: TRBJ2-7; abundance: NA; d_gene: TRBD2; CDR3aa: CASSLGPYSGSPSYEQYF; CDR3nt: TGTGCCAGCAGCTTAGGACCATATAGCGGGAGTCCCTCCTACGAGCAGTACTTC
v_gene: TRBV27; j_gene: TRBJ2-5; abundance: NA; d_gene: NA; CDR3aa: CASSFLSTGSETQYF; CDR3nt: TGTGCCAGCAGTTTCCTCTCGACAGGATCAGAGACCCAGTACTTC
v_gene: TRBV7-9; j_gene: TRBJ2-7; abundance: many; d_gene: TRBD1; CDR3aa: CASSTPGQGATYEQYF; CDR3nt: TGTGCCAGCAGCACTCCGGGACAGGGGGCAACCTACGAGCAGTACTTC
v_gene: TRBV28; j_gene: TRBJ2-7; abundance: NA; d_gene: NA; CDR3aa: CASSQSISEQYF; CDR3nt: TGTGCCAGCAGTCAATCCATCTCAGAGCAGTACTTC
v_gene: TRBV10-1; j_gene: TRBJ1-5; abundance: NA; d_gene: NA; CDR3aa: CATTLRVPLGQPQHF; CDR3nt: TGCGCCACCACCCTCCGGGTCCCCTTGGGGCAGCCCCAGCATTTT
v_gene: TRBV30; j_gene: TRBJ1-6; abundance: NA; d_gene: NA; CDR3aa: CAWSALAGSNSPLHF; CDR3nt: TGTGCCTGGAGTGCGTTGGCAGGGTCCAATTCACCCCTCCACTTT
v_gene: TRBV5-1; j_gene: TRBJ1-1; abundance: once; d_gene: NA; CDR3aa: CASSFSGDTEAFF; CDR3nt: TGCGCCAGCAGCTTTTCAGGGGACACTGAAGCTTTCTTT
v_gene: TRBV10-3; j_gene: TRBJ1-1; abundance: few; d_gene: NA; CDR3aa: CAISDRWDTEAFF; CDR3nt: TGTGCCATCAGTGACAGGTGGGACACTGAAGCTTTCTTT
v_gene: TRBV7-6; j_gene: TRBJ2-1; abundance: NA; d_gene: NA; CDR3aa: CASSLAVASYNEQFF; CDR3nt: TGTGCCAGCAGCTTAGCAGTAGCCTCCTACAATGAGCAGTTCTTC
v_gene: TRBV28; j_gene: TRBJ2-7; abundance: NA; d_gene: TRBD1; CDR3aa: CASRYAGGEQYF; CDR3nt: TGTGCCAGCAGGTACGCAGGGGGAGAGCAGTACTTC
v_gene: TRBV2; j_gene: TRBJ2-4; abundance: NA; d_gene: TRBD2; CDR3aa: CASSIGLAGGALAKNIQYF; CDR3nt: TGTGCCAGCAGTATCGGACTAGCGGGAGGGGCTCTAGCCAAAAACATTCAGTACTTC
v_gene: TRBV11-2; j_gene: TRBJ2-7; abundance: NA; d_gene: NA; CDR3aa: CASSLGHGPYEQYF; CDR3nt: TGTGCCAGCAGCTTAGGTCACGGCCCCTACGAGCAGTACTTC
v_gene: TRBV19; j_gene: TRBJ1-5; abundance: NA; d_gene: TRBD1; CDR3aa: CASSAQGGNQPQHF; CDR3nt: TGTGCCAGTAGTGCGCAGGGGGGCAATCAGCCCCAGCATTTT
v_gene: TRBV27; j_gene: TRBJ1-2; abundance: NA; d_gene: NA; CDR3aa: CASSLRENYGYTF; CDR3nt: TGTGCCAGCAGTTTAAGGGAAAACTATGGCTACACCTTC
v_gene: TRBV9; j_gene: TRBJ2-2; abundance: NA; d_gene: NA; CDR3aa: CASSVTGDGTGELFF; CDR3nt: TGTGCCAGCAGCGTCACGGGAGATGGTACCGGGGAGCTGTTTTTT
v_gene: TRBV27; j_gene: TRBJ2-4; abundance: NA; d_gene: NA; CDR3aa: CASSPTLNLRGGKNIQYF; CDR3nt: TGTGCCAGCAGTCCAACTCTTAATCTCAGGGGAGGCAAAAACATTCAGTACTTC
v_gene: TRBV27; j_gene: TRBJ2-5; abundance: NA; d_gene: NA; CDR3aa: CASSFSAGRQETQYF; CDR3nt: TGTGCCAGCAGTTTTAGCGCGGGTCGCCAAGAGACCCAGTACTTC
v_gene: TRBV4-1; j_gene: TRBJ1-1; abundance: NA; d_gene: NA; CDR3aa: CASSPAAGEKAFF; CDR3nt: TGCGCCAGCAGCCCCGCGGCAGGGGAAAAAGCTTTCTTT
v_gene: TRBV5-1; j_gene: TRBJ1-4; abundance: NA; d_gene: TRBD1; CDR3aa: CASSLEGTGRSGEKLFF; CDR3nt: TGCGCCAGCAGCTTGGAAGGGACAGGTCGGAGCGGTGAAAAACTGTTTTTT
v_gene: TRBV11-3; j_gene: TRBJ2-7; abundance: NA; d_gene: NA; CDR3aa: CASSPTRRPYEQYF; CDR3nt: TGTGCCAGCAGCCCGACACGTCGTCCCTACGAGCAGTACTTC
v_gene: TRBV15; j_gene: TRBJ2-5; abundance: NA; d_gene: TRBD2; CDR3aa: CATSRARLAGPGETQYF; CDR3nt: TGTGCCACCAGCAGAGCGAGACTAGCGGGGCCGGGGGAGACCCAGTACTTC
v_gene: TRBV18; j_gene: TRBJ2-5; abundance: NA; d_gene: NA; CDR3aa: CASSPGLYQETQYF; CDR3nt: TGTGCCAGCTCACCAGGACTATACCAAGAGACCCAGTACTTC
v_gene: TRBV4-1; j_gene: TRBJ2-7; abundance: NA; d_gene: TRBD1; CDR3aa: CASSQGQGVTYEQYF; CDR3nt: TGCGCCAGCAGCCAAGGACAGGGGGTGACCTACGAGCAGTACTTC
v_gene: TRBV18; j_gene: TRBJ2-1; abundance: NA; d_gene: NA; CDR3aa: CASSPPGSSYNEQFF; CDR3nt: TGTGCCAGCTCACCACCCGGGAGCTCCTACAATGAGCAGTTCTTC
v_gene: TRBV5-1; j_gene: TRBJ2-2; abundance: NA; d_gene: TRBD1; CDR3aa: CASSSDAGGWELFF; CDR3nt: TGCGCCAGCAGCTCTGACGCAGGGGGTTGGGAGCTGTTTTTT
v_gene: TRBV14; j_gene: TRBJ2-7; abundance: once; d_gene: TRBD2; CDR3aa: CASSQALAGVGYEQYF; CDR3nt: TGTGCCAGCAGCCAGGCTCTAGCGGGTGTAGGGTACGAGCAGTACTTC
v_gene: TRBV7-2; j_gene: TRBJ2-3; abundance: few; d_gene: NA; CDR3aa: CASSLVDLNTDTQYF; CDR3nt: TGTGCCAGCAGCTTAGTGGACTTGAACACAGATACGCAGTATTTT
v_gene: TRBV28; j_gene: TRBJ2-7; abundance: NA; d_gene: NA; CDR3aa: CASSLGSFQPKSYEQYF; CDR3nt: TGTGCCAGCAGTTTAGGGAGTTTTCAACCGAAGTCCTACGAGCAGTACTTC
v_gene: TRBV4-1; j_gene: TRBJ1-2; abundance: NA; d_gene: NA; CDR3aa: CASSSQGGDGYTF; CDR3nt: TGCGCCAGCAGCTCACAGGGAGGAGATGGCTACACCTTC
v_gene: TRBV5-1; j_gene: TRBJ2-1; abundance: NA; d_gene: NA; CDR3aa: CASSLQASSDEQFF; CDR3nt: TGCGCCAGCAGCTTGCAGGCTAGTTCGGATGAGCAGTTCTTC
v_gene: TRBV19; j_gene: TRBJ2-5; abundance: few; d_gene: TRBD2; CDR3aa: CASSIGTSGLVSQYF; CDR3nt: TGTGCCAGTAGTATAGGGACTAGCGGGCTTGTGTCCCAGTACTTC
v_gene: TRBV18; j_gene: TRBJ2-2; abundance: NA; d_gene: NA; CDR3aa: CASSPASLANTGELFF; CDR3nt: TGTGCCAGCTCACCGGCCTCACTAGCGAACACCGGGGAGCTGTTTTTT
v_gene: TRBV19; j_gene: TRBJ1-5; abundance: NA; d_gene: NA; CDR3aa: CASSTTGTFSNQPQHF; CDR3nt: TGTGCCAGTAGTACCACCGGGACGTTTTCTAATCAGCCCCAGCATTTT
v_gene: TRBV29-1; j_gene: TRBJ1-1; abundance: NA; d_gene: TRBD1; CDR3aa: CSLRTGVNTEAFF; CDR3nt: TGCAGCTTACGTACAGGGGTTAACACTGAAGCTTTCTTT
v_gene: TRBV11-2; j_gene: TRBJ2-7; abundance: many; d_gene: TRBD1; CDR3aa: CASSLDLGTGDYEQYF; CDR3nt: TGTGCCAGCAGCTTAGATCTCGGGACAGGGGACTACGAGCAGTACTTC
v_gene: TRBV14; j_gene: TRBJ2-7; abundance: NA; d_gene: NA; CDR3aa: CASSQAGAGGYEQYF; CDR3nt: TGTGCCAGCAGCCAAGCCGGGGCTGGGGGCTACGAGCAGTACTTC
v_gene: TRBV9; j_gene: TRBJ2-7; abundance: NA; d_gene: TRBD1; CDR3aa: CASSPTGTGYEQYF; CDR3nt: TGTGCCAGCAGCCCAACAGGGACAGGCTACGAGCAGTACTTC
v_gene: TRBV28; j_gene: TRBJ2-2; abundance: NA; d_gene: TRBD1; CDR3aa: CASSDYYIGTGGTGELFF; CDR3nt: TGTGCCAGCAGCGACTACTACATCGGGACAGGGGGCACCGGGGAGCTGTTTTTT
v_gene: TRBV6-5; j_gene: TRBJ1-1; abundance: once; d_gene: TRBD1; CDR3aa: CATNRGLNTEAFF; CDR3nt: TGTGCCACCAACAGGGGGTTGAACACTGAAGCTTTCTTT
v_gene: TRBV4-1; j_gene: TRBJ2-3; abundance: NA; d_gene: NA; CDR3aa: CASSQRGSGEGSDTQYF; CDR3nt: TGCGCCAGCAGCCAGAGGGGTAGCGGAGAGGGGTCAGATACGCAGTATTTT